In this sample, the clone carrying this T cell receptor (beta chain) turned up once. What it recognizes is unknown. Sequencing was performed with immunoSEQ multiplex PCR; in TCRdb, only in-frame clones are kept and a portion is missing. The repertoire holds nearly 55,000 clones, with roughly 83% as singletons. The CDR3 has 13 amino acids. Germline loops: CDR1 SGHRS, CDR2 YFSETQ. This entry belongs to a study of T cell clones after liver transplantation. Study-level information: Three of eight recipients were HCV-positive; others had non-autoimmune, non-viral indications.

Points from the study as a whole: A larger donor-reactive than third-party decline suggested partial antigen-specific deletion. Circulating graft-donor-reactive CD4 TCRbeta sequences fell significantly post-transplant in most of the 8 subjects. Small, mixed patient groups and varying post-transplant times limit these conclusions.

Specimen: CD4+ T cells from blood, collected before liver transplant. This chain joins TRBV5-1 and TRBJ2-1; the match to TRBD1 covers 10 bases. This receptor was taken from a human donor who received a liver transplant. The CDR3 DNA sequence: TGCGCTTCCGGGACAGGGGTCTACAATGAGCAGTTCTTC. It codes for CASGTGVYNEQFF.